One sample yielded the 4 T cell receptor beta chains listed below, sequenced in a study of brain T cells in children with intractable seizures. The protocol was immunoSEQ multiplex PCR, while the TCRdb copy is restricted to in-frame clones and leaves out a portion. This sample carries 340,000 or so clones, 85% to 95% of them seen once, and the ten largest clones take under 7%. Time point specified: blood from clinic visit 5 months post-surgery; TSC patient then seizure free. Sequencing was performed on peripheral blood, taken 4 to 6 months after surgery. Receptors were obtained from a boy in the first two years of life with tuberous sclerosis and intractable seizures.

The chain uses TRBV6-5 and TRBJ1-1, with 9 bases lining up with TRBD1. This CDR3 region has 13 residues. J gave up 5 bases and V 6 bases, and 4 bases lay outside the gene matches. Germline V gene data show CDR1 as MNHEY and CDR2 as SVGAGI. This CDR3 reads CASRTGGGTEAFF. DNA of the CDR3: TGTGCCAGCAGGACAGGGGGGGGGACTGAAGCTTTCTTT.

This chain links TRBV19 with TRBJ1-2; 7 bases align to TRBD1. V trimming: 0 bases; J trimming: 4 bases; junction bases outside the gene matches: 5. Germline V lookup: CDR1 LNHDA, CDR2 SQIVND (reference sequence). The CDR3 is made up of 15 amino acids. The CDR3: CASSIDQGGSYGYTF. Written as DNA, the CDR3 is TGTGCCAGTAGTATAGATCAGGGGGGGAGCTATGGCTACACCTTC.

This clone was counted once. The V and J genes are TRBV3-1 (or the pseudogene TRBV3-2) and TRBJ1-1; TRBD1 agrees at 9 bases. The V segment lost 2 bases and the J segment 1 base; nucleotides outside the gene matches: 5. Germline V gives CDR1 LGHDT, CDR2 YNNKEL (reference sequence). The CDR3 has 16 residues. The CDR3 DNA reads as TGTGCCAGCAGCCAATGGGACAGGGCGTGGAACACTGAAGCTTTCTTT. Amino acids: CASSQWDRAWNTEAFF.

This clone has just a few counts. The V and J genes are TRBV5-1 and TRBJ1-1; TRBD1 might be the D (5 bases). The V gene's germline CDR1 is SGHRS and CDR2 YFSETQ. The V end was cut by 2 bases, the J end by 0 bases, with 14 bases between. The length of the CDR3 is 16 residues. CDR3 sequence reads: CASSFRRGAVNTEAFF. The CDR3, as DNA: TGCGCCAGCAGCTTTAGGAGGGGAGCGGTGAACACTGAAGCTTTCTTT.